These 30 T cell receptor beta chains originate from one sample sequenced in a study of tumor and adjacent non-tumor tissue in lung cancer. No cell sorting was done before RNA was extracted from the tissue. More than 3 cm separated this lung sample from the edge of the tumor. TCRbeta libraries were built with three rounds of nested PCR, modified from ARM-PCR. TCRdb redid the calling of the multiplex PCR reads with MiXCR, one entry per CDR3 protein. This table has about 43,000 distinct CDR3 sequences, roughly 60% appearing once. Material for sequencing was distant non-tumor lung tissue. These receptors were taken from a man in his forties or fifties with non-small cell lung cancer.

There are many counts of this clonotype. For the CDR3, the DNA is TGTGCCAGCACCAACTGGGGGGGTTCAACAACTGAAGCTTTCTTT. It codes for CASTNWGGSTTEAFF. The chain carries TRBV5-8 and TRBJ1-1, with a possible D match to TRBD1 (5 bases). Germline CDR1 SGHTS, CDR2 YDEGEE. This CDR3 region has 15 residues. The ends were cut back, 6 bases at V and 5 bases at J, with 20 bases in the middle.

About this clonotype itself: At one of its ends the junction is not consistent with the germline gene, which may arise from a read error. V and J are TRBV5-4 and TRBJ2-2; D possibly matches TRBD1 or TRBD2 (6 bases each). The V gene's germline CDR1 is SGHNT and CDR2 YYREEE (reference sequence). The CDR3 contains 18 residues. For the CDR3, the DNA is TGTGCCAGCAGCTCCCGGAGTGGGGGCCTTGCGGGAACTGGGGAGCTGTCTTTT. It codes for CASSSRSGGLAGTGELSF.

Of note for this clonotype: Mismatch with germline at one junction end may stem from a read error. DNA for the CDR3: TGTGTCAGCAGCCCTCAGGGAACCTACTACGAGTTGTACTTC. This gives the protein CVSSPQGTYYELYF. V usage is TRBV11-2 and J usage is TRBJ2-7; D might be TRBD1 (5 bases). Germline V lookup: CDR1 SGHAT, CDR2 FQNNGV. The CDR3 is made up of 14 amino acids.

The rearrangement links TRBV30 to TRBJ1-3, with a possible D match to TRBD1 (5 bases). This CDR3 has 14 residues. Germline lookup yields CDR1 GTSNPN and CDR2 SVGIG (reference sequence). Between the trimmed V and J ends, which lost 4 bases and 0 bases, there was a span of 10 bases. The CDR3 DNA sequence: TGTGCCTGGATCGGGGGATTCTCTGGAAACACCATATATTTT. This translates into CAWIGGFSGNTIYF.

In the case of this clonotype: The junction departs from germline at one end; a sequencing error may be responsible. The rearrangement joins TRBV7-9 to TRBJ1-5; D is possibly TRBD1 (5 bases). The CDR3 length is 16 residues. Per germline, CDR1 SEHNR and CDR2 FQNEAQ (reference sequence). The DNA of the CDR3 is TGTGACAGCAGCTTAGGGGCCGGGGGAGCGACTCAGCCCCAGCGTTTT. This sequence encodes CDSSLGAGGATQPQRF.

The chain joins TRBV30 to TRBJ2-4, with a possible D match to TRBD1 (7 bases). The CDR3 totals 14 residues. CDR1 and CDR2 (germline): GTSNPN, SVGIG (reference sequence). The ends were cut back, 4 bases at V and 3 bases at J, with 13 bases in the middle. In nucleotides, the CDR3 is TGTGCCTGGACTGTCCAGGGGGGCAAAAACATTCAGTACTTC. Amino acids: CAWTVQGGKNIQYF.

This clonotype was picked up one time. A much larger clonotype is one base distant, so this may be a read error. The V gene is TRBV6-2 or TRBV6-3, the J gene TRBJ1-1; D perhaps matches TRBD1 (5 bases). Germline V gene data show CDR1 as MNHEY and CDR2 as SVGEGT. V was shortened by 6 bases and J by 1 base, with 15 bases between the two germline ends. This CDR3 contains 15 residues. CDR3 nucleotide sequence: TGTGCCAGCAGGCCGGGGGGGGAAGCGAACACTGAAGCTTTCTTT. Amino acid sequence: CASRPGGEANTEAFF.

Points on this clonotype: As the CDR3 is not closed by the conserved phenylalanine or tryptophan, this likely results from a read error. The chain recombines TRBV11-3 with TRBJ2-1; D is ambiguous. The CDR3 is 13 amino acids. From germline, CDR1 is SGHNT and CDR2 YENEEA. DNA of the CDR3: TGTGACAGCAGCCCGAGTGGTGTGGAGGAGCAGTTCTCC. Its translation is CDSSPSGVEEQFS.

Worth noting for this clonotype: At one of its ends the junction is not consistent with the germline gene, which may arise from a read error. The chain links TRBV7-9 to TRBJ1-2; no clear D gene. Germline V lookup: CDR1 SEHNR, CDR2 FQNEAQ (reference sequence). The CDR3 totals 12 residues. CDR3 DNA: TGTGCCAGCAGCTCGAGCAACTGTGGCTACACCTTC. This translates into CASSSSNCGYTF. Full variable domain (outside the CDR3, taken from reference TRBV7-9 and TRBJ1-2): DTGVSQNPRHKITKRGQNVTFRCDPISEHNRLYWYRQTLGQGPEFLTYFQNEAQLEKSRLLSDRFSAERPKGSFSTLEIQRTEQGDSAMYLCASSSSNCGYTFGSGTRLTVV.

This clonotype has just one count. This could be a read error, since a much larger clone is one nucleotide away. The chain combines TRBV5-1 with TRBJ2-2; 7 bases align to TRBD2. CDR1 and CDR2 (germline): SGHRS, YFSETQ. CDR3 size: 15 residues. CDR3 region: CASSLAGPNTGELLF. CDR3 nucleotides: TGCGCCAGCAGCTTAGCGGGACCGAACACCGGGGAGCTGTTATTT. Combining the CDR3 with reference TRBV5-1 and TRBJ2-2 gives the whole variable domain KAGVTQTPRYLIKTRGQQVTLSCSPISGHRSVSWYQQTPGQGLQFLFEYFSETQRNKGNFPGRFSGRQFSNSRSEMNVSTLELGDSALYLCASSLAGPNTGELLFGEGSRLTVL.

In its sample, this clonotype was seen a few times. The junction departs from the called germline gene at one end, perhaps through a read error. V usage is TRBV6-6 and J usage is TRBJ2-1; TRBD1 agrees at 12 bases. The CDR3 has 16 residues. Per the germline V gene, CDR1 is MNHNY and CDR2 is SVGAGI (reference sequence). Here the CDR3 DNA reads TGTGCCAGCAGTTACTCCGCGGGACAGGGGGCCATTGAGCAGTCCTTC. As protein: CASSYSAGQGAIEQSF.

Note on this clonotype: Likely a read error: the CDR3 ends without its conserved phenylalanine or tryptophan. The chain is built from TRBV5-1 and TRBJ2-7, with 9 positions matching TRBD2. Germline trimming cut 0 bases from V and 4 bases from J; bases unmatched to any gene: 8. Germline V CDR1 and CDR2: SGHRS, YFSETQ. The CDR3 consists of 16 residues. The CDR3 nucleotides read TGCGCCAGCAGCTTGGGTGCGGGAGGGCCGGGATACGAGCAGTACTAC. Encoded protein: CASSLGAGGPGYEQYY.

This clonotype was recorded a few times. V gene TRBV18 combines with J gene TRBJ2-3; 7 bases agree with TRBD1. CDR3 length equals 17 residues. Per the germline V gene, CDR1 is KGHSH and CDR2 is LQKENI. The junction had 15 bases not matched to a gene; V was cut back by 5 bases and J by 4 bases. CDR3 sequence: CASSSWSRDSLPDTQYF. The CDR3, as DNA: TGTGCCAGCTCATCATGGAGCCGGGACAGCCTCCCAGATACGCAGTATTTT.

This clonotype was counted many times. V gene TRBV12-3 or TRBV12-4 combines with J gene TRBJ2-5; TRBD2 aligns across 16 bases. The CDR3 consists of 16 residues. The V segment lost 7 bases and the J segment 4 bases; nucleotides outside the gene matches: 6. The CDR3 DNA follows: TGTGCCAGCACCCGCGGGACTAGCGGGGGGGCAGAGACCCAGTACTTC. The encoded protein is CASTRGTSGGAETQYF.

Details on this clonotype: A junction boundary mismatches the germline segment, possibly from a read error. The chain couples TRBV6-6 to TRBJ1-1, with D maybe TRBD1 (6 bases). Germline V CDR1 and CDR2: MNHNY, SVGAGI (reference sequence). The CDR3 runs 17 residues. As DNA, the CDR3 is TGTGCCAACAGTCCGACTAGGAGGGGGAGAATGAACACTGAAGCTGTCTTT. Translated: CANSPTRRGRMNTEAVF.

This clonotype was observed at least ten times. The rearrangement joins TRBV12-3 or TRBV12-4 to TRBJ1-1, with D unresolved. The V end was cut by 3 bases, the J end by 5 bases, with 7 bases between. The length of the CDR3 is 12 residues. The CDR3 sequence is CASSFPGTEAFF. CDR3 nucleotide sequence: TGTGCCAGCAGTTTTCCGGGAACTGAAGCTTTCTTT.

The table lists this clonotype with many counts. The rearrangement uses TRBV6-5 and TRBJ2-7, with a weak D call TRBD2 (5 bases). With 0 bases removed from V and 0 bases from J, the gap between germline ends came to 9 bases. Germline CDR1 reads MNHEY; CDR2 reads SVGAGI. The CDR3 has 15 amino acids. In nucleotides, the CDR3 is TGTGCCAGCAGTTACTCCTGGACTGCCTCCTACGAGCAGTACTTC. Its translation is CASSYSWTASYEQYF.

This clonotype occurred once. The conserved phenylalanine or tryptophan normally closing the CDR3 is absent here, so this likely arose from a read error. This CDR3 is CASSRGPGESPLHC. The DNA for the CDR3 is TGTGCCAGCAGCCGGGGACCGGGGGAGTCACCCCTCCACTGT. The chain is built from TRBV7-9 and TRBJ1-6, with D perhaps TRBD1 (5 bases). Germline V gives CDR1 SEHNR, CDR2 FQNEAQ (reference sequence). The CDR3 length is 14 residues. The V end lost 5 bases, the J end lost 10 bases, and 15 bases lay between the germline ends.

The chain couples TRBV21-1 to TRBJ1-5; TRBD1, the D gene given by the table, was not confirmed from the DNA. TRBV21-1 is tagged as a pseudogene. The length of the CDR3 is 15 residues. For the CDR3, the DNA is TGTGCCAGCAGCGCGGGACAGCATAGCAATCAGCCCCAGCATTTT. Its translation: CASSAGQHSNQPQHF.

This clonotype was seen a handful of times. One end of the junction is discordant with germline, which a read error may explain. This chain joins TRBV14 and TRBJ2-2; D is possibly TRBD1 (6 bases). The CDR3 is 14 residues long. Per germline, CDR1 SGHDN and CDR2 FVKESK. CDR3: CASNQATGLGELFF. As DNA, the CDR3 is TGTGCCAGCAACCAAGCGACAGGTCTCGGGGAGCTGTTTTTT.

The gene calls are TRBV20-1 and TRBJ2-1, with 8 bases aligning to TRBD2. This CDR3 is built from 15 residues. CDR1 is DFQATT and CDR2 is SNEGSKA in the germline V gene (reference sequence). After removal of 5 bases from V and 8 bases from J, the junction contained 14 bases not matched to a gene. CDR3 sequence reads: CSADTTGTRGDEQFF. In nucleotides, the CDR3 is TGCAGTGCTGATACGACCGGGACTAGGGGCGATGAGCAGTTCTTC.

This clonotype has just a few counts. The V gene is TRBV20-1, the J gene TRBJ2-4; TRBD2 agrees at 13 bases. The CDR3 sequence is 19 residues long. Trimming removed 2 bases from V and 11 bases from J; junction bases left unmatched: 21. Germline values: CDR1 DFQATT, CDR2 SNEGSKA (reference sequence). CDR3 sequence (DNA): TGCAGTGCTAGACTCCTAGGGGGACTAGCGGGAAAGGGTAAAGCTTTTCAGTACTTC. Translated, it gives CSARLLGGLAGKGKAFQYF.

As regards this clonotype: The junction departs from the called germline gene at one end, perhaps through a read error. This chain uses TRBV6-1 with TRBJ2-3, with 8 bases lining up with TRBD1. Germline lookup yields CDR1 MNHNS and CDR2 SASEGT. The CDR3 extends over 13 amino acids. CDR3 coding DNA: TGTGCCGGCAGTGGACAGGGCACAGATATGCAGTATTTT. This codes for CAGSGQGTDMQYF.

A single count supports this clonotype. The chain has TRBV28 and TRBJ2-7; 9 bases line up with TRBD2. CDR3 length equals 15 residues. Germline values: CDR1 MDHEN, CDR2 SYDVKM. Trimming took 5 bases from V and 7 from J; bases not matched to a gene: 12. CDR3 in DNA: TGTGCCAGCAGTCCCGGGACTAGCTGGGACTATGAGCAGTACTTC. It encodes CASSPGTSWDYEQYF.

Points on this clonotype: Without the conserved terminal phenylalanine or tryptophan, this CDR3 likely stems from a read error. The chain uses TRBV10-2 and TRBJ1-6, with no clear D. Trimming left V 7 bases short and J 3 bases short, with 10 bases between. The CDR3 totals 14 residues. Germline V gene lookup returns CDR1 WSHSY and CDR2 SAAADI. Here the CDR3 reads CASNLMGYNSPLHL. CDR3 bases: TGCGCCAGCAACCTTATGGGCTATAATTCACCCCTCCACCTT.

As for this clonotype: This may be a read error: a much more frequent sequence differs by one nucleotide. V gene TRBV4-1 combines with J gene TRBJ2-1, with 9 bases identical to TRBD2. The CDR3 totals 20 residues. CDR1 and CDR2 from the germline V gene are MGHRA and YSYEKL. With V trimmed by 4 bases and J by 1 base, 17 bases remained unmatched. CDR3 sequence (DNA): TGCGCCAGCAGCCGAGTCCCACTGGCTTTCAGCGGGGGGTCCTACAATGAGCAGTTCTTC. This translates into CASSRVPLAFSGGSYNEQFF.

The table lists this clonotype with a few counts. A much more abundant neighbour one base away suggests this may be a read error. The V and J genes are TRBV12-3 or TRBV12-4 and TRBJ1-1; a possible D gene is TRBD1 (5 bases). The CDR3 runs 13 residues. Trimming removed 6 bases from V and 3 bases from J, with 11 bases in between. The CDR3 DNA follows: TGTGCCAGCAGCCCGGGACGGGACACTGAAGCTTTCTTT. It yields the protein CASSPGRDTEAFF.

Remarks on this clonotype: The CDR3 ends on some other residue instead of the conserved phenylalanine or tryptophan, so this is likely a read error. This chain joins TRBV11-3 and TRBJ2-1, with 8 bases identical to TRBD2. Germline V gives CDR1 SGHNT, CDR2 YENEEA. This CDR3 is 15 amino acids long. Here the CDR3 DNA reads TGTTACAGCAGCCTAGCGGGCCAGGCTGTCAATGATCAGTTCTCC. This gives the protein CYSSLAGQAVNDQFS.

This clonotype was observed a few times. A much larger clone differs by one base, so this may be a read error. This rearrangement joins TRBV29-1 to TRBJ2-1; D is unresolved. V lost 6 bases and J 9 bases, leaving 21 bases between the germline ends. The CDR3 totals 14 residues. Germline V CDR1 and CDR2: SQVTM, ANQGSEA. The CDR3 here is CSVARRGSYGEQFF. For the CDR3, the DNA is TGCAGCGTCGCGCGCCGAGGTTCCTACGGTGAGCAGTTCTTC.

This clonotype was seen a single time. At one end the junction does not follow the germline gene, possibly because of a read error. The gene calls are TRBV7-2 and TRBJ2-7; 8 bases agree with TRBD2. Looked up from germline, CDR1 is SGHTA and CDR2 is FQGNSA. This CDR3 has 14 amino acids. CDR3 sequence reads: CASNLEAGVYEQYF. CDR3 DNA sequence: TGTGCCAGCAACTTAGAAGCGGGAGTATACGAGCAGTACTTC.